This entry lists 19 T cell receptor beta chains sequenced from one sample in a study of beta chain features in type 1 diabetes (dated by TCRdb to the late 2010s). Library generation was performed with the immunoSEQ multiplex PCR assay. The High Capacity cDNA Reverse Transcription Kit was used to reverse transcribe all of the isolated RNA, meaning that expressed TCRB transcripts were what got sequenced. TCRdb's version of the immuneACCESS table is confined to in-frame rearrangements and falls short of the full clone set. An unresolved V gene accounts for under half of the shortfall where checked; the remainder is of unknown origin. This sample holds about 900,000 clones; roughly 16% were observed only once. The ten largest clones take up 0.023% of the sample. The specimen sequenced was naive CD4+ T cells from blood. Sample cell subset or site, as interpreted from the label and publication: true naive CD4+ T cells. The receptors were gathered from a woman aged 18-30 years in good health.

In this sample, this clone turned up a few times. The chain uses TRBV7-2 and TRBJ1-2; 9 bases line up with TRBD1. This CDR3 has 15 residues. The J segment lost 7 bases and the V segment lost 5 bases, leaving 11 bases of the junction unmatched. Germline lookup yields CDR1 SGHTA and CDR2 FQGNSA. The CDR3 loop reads CASSDRTGAVGGYTF. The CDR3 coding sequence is TGTGCCAGCAGCGACCGGACAGGGGCGGTAGGTGGCTACACCTTC. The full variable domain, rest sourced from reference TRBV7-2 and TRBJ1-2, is GAGVSQSPSNKVTEKGKDVELRCDPISGHTALYWYRQSLGQGLEFLIYFQGNSAPDKSGLPSDRFSAERTGGSVSTLTIQRTQQEDSAVYLCASSDRTGAVGGYTFGSGTRLTVV.

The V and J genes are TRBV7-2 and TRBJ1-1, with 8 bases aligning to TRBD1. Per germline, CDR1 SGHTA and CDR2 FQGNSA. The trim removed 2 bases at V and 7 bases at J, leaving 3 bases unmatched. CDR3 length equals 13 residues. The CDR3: CASSLPGQGEAFF. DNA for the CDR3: TGTGCCAGCAGCTTACCCGGACAGGGTGAAGCTTTCTTT.

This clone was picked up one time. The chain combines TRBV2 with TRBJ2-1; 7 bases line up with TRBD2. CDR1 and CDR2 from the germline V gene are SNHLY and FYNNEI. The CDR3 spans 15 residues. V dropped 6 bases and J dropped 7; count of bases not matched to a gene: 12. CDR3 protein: CASRGDYFALNEQFF. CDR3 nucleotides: TGTGCCAGCAGGGGGGACTACTTTGCCCTAAATGAGCAGTTCTTC.

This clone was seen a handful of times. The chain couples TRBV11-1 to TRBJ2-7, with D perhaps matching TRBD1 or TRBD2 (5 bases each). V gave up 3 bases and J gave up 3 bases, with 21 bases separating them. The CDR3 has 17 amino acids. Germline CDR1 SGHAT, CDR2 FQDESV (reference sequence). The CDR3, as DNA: TGTGCCAGCAGCTTGACCTCCACCGGGACCCTAAGCTACGAGCAGTACTTC. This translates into CASSLTSTGTLSYEQYF.

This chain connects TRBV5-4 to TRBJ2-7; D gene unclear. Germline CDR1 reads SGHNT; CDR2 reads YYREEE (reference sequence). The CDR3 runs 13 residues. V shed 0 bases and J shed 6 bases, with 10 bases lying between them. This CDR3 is CASSLAPRSEQYF. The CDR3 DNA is TGTGCCAGCAGCTTGGCACCGCGCAGCGAGCAGTACTTC.

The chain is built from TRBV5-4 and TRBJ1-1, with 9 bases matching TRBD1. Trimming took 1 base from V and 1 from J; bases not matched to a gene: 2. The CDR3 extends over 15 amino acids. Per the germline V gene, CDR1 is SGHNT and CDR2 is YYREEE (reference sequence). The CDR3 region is CASSLLGQGNTEAFF. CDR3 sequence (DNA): TGTGCCAGCAGCTTGTTGGGACAGGGGAACACTGAAGCTTTCTTT.

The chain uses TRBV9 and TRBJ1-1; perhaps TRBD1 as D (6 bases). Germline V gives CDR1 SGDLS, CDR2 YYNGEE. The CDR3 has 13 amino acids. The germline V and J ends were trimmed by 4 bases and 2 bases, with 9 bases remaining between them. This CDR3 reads CASSTGINTEAFF. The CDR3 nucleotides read TGTGCCAGCAGCACAGGGATCAACACTGAAGCTTTCTTT.

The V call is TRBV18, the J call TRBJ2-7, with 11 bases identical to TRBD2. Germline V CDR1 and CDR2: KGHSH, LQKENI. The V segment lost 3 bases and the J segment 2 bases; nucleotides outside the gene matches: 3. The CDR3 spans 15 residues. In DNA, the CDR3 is TGTGCCAGCTCACCCCCGGGACTAGCGGCCTACGAGCAGTACTTC. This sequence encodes CASSPPGLAAYEQYF.

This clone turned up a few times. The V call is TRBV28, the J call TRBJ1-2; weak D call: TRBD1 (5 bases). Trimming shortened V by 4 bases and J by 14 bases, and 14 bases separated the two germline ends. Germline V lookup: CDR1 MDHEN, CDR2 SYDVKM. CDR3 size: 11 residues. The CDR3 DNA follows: TGTGCCAGCAGTTCTCCCGGGGCTCGAACCTTC. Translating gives CASSSPGARTF.

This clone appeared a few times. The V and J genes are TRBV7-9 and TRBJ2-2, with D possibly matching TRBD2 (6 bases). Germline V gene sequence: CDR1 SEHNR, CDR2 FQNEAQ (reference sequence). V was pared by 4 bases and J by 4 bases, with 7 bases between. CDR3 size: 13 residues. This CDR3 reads CASSYGGTGELFF. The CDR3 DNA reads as TGTGCCAGCAGCTACGGGGGCACCGGGGAGCTGTTTTTT.

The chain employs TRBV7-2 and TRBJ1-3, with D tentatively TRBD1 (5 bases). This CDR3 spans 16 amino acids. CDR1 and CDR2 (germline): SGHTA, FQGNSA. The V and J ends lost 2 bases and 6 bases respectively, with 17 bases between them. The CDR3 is CASSLNLPGPQNTIYF. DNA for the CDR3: TGTGCCAGCAGCTTAAACCTACCGGGACCTCAAAACACCATATATTTT.

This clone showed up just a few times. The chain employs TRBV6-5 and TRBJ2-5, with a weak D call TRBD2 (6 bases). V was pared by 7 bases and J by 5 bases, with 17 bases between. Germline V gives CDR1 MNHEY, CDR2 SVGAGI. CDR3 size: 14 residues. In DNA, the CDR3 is TGTGCCAGCAAAGAACACGGGAGTAGGGAGACCCAGTACTTC. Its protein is CASKEHGSRETQYF.

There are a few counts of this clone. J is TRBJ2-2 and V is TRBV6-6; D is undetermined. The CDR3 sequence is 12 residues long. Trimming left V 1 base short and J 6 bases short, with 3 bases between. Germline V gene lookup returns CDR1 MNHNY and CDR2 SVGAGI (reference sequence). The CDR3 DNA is TGTGCCAGCAGTTACTTTGCCGGGGAGCTGTTTTTT. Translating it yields CASSYFAGELFF.

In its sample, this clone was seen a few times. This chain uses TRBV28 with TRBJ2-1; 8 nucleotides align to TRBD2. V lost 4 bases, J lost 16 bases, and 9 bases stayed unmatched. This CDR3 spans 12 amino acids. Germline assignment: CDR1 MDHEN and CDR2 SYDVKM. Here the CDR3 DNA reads TGTGCCAGCAGTTCCCCGGGGACTAGGGTTTTCTTC. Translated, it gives CASSSPGTRVFF. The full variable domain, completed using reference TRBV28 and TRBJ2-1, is DVKVTQSSRYLVKRTGEKVFLECVQDMDHENMFWYRQDPGLGLRLIYFSYDVKMKEKGDIPEGYSVSREKKERFSLILESASTNQTSMYLCASSSPGTRVFFGPGTRLTVL.

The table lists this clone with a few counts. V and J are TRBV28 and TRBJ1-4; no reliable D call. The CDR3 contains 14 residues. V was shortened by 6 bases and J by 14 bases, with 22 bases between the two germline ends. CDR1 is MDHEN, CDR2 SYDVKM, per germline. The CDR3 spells CASSPLQREGGLFF. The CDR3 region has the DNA TGTGCCAGCAGCCCCCTACAGCGTGAGGGCGGGCTGTTTTTT.

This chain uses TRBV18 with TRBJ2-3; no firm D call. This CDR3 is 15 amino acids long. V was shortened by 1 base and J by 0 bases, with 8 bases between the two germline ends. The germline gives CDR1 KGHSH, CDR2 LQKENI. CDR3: CASSPRDTSTDTQYF. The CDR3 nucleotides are TGTGCCAGCTCACCACGAGACACGAGCACAGATACGCAGTATTTT.

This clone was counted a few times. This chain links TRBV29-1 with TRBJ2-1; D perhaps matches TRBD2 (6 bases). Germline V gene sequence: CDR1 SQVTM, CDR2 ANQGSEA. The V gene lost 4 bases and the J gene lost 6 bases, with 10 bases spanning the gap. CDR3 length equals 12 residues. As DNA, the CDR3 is TGCAGCGTTGTCTACGGGGGCAATGAGCAGTTCTTC. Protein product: CSVVYGGNEQFF.

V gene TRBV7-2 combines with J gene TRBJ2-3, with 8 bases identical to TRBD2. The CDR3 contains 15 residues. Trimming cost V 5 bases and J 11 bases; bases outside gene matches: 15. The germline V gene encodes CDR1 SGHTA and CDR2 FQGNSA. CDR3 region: CASSPIAGRGARQYF. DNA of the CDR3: TGTGCCAGCAGCCCTATAGCGGGACGGGGGGCGAGGCAGTATTTT.

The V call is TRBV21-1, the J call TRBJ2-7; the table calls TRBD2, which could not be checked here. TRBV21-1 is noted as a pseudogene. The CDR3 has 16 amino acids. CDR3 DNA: TGTGCCAGCAGCAAAGAGACTAGCGGGAGGGCCAGGGAGCAGTACTTC. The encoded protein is CASSKETSGRAREQYF.